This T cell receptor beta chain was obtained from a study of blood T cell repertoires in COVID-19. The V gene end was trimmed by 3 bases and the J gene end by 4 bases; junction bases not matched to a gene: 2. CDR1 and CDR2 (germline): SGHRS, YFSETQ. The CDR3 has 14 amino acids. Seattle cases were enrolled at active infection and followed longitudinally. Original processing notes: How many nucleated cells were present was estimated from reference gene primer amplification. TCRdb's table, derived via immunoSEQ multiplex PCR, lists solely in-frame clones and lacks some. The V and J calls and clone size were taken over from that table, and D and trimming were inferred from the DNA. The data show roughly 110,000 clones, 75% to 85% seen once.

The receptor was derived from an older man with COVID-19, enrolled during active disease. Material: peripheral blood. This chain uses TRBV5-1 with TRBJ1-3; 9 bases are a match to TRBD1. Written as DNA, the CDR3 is TGCGCCAGCAGCTCCGACAGGGGGGGAAACACCATATATTTT. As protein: CASSSDRGGNTIYF.